One and the same sample provided the 6 T cell receptor beta chains below, sequenced in a study of cytomegalovirus exposure and HLA in healthy donors. Clones were read by immunoSEQ multiplex PCR, and TCRdb kept only the in-frame ones, dropping some. In the table there are about 110,000 clones, over 75% of which are singletons. Sequencing was done on a sample of PBMCs. All receptors come from a woman under 30 in good health and CMV-seronegative.

The chain joins TRBV28 to TRBJ1-5; D is uncertain. The CDR3 has 12 residues. The V gene's germline CDR1 is MDHEN and CDR2 SYDVKM. Trimming cost V 6 bases and J 5 bases, with 8 bases left between them. CDR3 in DNA: TGTGCCAGCAGGTGGCTCGATCAGCCCCAGCATTTT. Amino acids: CASRWLDQPQHF.

This clone occurred once. J is TRBJ2-3 and V is TRBV7-9, with D hard to call. V was pared by 5 bases and J by 4 bases, with 19 bases between. Germline-derived CDR1 and CDR2 are SEHNR and FQNEAQ (reference sequence). The CDR3 spans 16 residues. The CDR3 protein is CASSPPGGRAADTQYF. As DNA, the CDR3 is TGTGCCAGCAGCCCCCCCGGTGGGCGCGCAGCAGATACGCAGTATTTT.

The chain carries TRBV7-3 and TRBJ2-3; 13 positions match TRBD2. The CDR3 length is 15 residues. V was pared by 4 bases and J by 4 bases, with 2 bases of the junction left unmatched. Germline values: CDR1 SGHTA, CDR2 FQGTGA. CDR3 sequence (DNA): TGTGCCAGCAGCTCGACTAGCGGGGGGCCAGATACGCAGTATTTT. Its protein product is CASSSTSGGPDTQYF.

The genes are TRBV2 and TRBJ2-1; 11 positions match TRBD2. The CDR3 has 15 amino acids. The germline V gene has CDR1 SNHLY and CDR2 FYNNEI. Trimming took 6 bases from V and 3 from J; bases not matched to a gene: 4. The CDR3 sequence: CASREGLAVYNEQFF. The CDR3 bases are TGTGCCAGCAGAGAGGGACTAGCGGTCTACAATGAGCAGTTCTTC.

This chain uses TRBV2 with TRBJ2-2; 8 bases fit TRBD1. The CDR3 spans 15 residues. V was pared by 5 bases and J by 6 bases, with 8 bases of the junction left unmatched. The germline V gene has CDR1 SNHLY and CDR2 FYNNEI. As DNA, the CDR3 is TGTGCCAGCAGTAAGGACAGGGCTCCGTCCGGGGAGCTGTTTTTT. It codes for CASSKDRAPSGELFF.

The chain is built from TRBV5-1 and TRBJ2-2; D not resolved. Germline assignment: CDR1 SGHRS and CDR2 YFSETQ. With 3 bases removed from V and 0 bases from J, the gap between germline ends came to 15 bases. This CDR3 region has 17 residues. In nucleotides, the CDR3 is TGCGCCAGCAGCTACCCCGAGGATGGCGCGAACACCGGGGAGCTGTTTTTT. Protein: CASSYPEDGANTGELFF.